Each of the 16 T cell receptor beta chains below was sequenced from the same sample in a study of cytomegalovirus exposure and HLA in healthy donors. With 60 Vbeta and 13 Jbeta primers, the PCR was carried out. Clones were sequenced by immunoSEQ multiplex PCR, and TCRdb holds only the in-frame ones, with some missing. This table has 140,000 or so clones, 75% to 80% appearing once. The sample comprised PBMCs. Receptors were obtained from a woman aged 30 to 39 in good health and CMV-seronegative.

The chain recombines TRBV9 with TRBJ1-2; 11 nucleotides line up with TRBD1. V was pared by 3 bases and J by 8 bases, with 6 bases of the junction left unmatched. The germline V gene encodes CDR1 SGDLS and CDR2 YYNGEE. CDR3 length: 14 residues. CDR3 in amino acids: CASSGDRGFMGYTF. Written as DNA, the CDR3 is TGTGCCAGCAGCGGGGACAGGGGGTTCATGGGCTACACCTTC. Complete variable domain (other parts from reference TRBV9 and TRBJ1-2): DSGVTQTPKHLITATGQRVTLRCSPRSGDLSVYWYQQSLDQGLQFLIQYYNGEERAKGNILERFSAQQFPDLHSELNLSSLELGDSALYFCASSGDRGFMGYTFGSGTRLTVV.

This chain links TRBV7-2 with TRBJ2-1; TRBD1 aligns across 7 bases. The CDR3 totals 13 residues. CDR1 and CDR2 from the germline V gene are SGHTA and FQGNSA. V lost 3 bases and J lost 6; bases outside the gene matches: 2. CDR3 bases: TGTGCCAGCAGCTTCGACAGGGCCAATGAGCAGTTCTTC. Translation: CASSFDRANEQFF.

The chain joins TRBV28 to TRBJ1-1; D is unclear. Trimming took 5 bases from V and 6 from J, leaving 16 bases between them. The CDR3 is made up of 14 amino acids. The germline CDR1 and CDR2 sequences are MDHEN and SYDVKM. The DNA of the CDR3 is TGTGCCAGCAGTCCGTCGGGGAGGCAAGCTGAAGCTTTCTTT. Its protein is CASSPSGRQAEAFF.

The chain recombines TRBV6-1 with TRBJ1-3, with 7 nucleotides matching TRBD1. Germline-derived CDR1 and CDR2 are MNHNS and SASEGT. Trimming took 10 bases from V and 4 from J; bases not matched to a gene: 7. The CDR3 is 13 residues long. This CDR3 reads CATTTGFGNTIYF. CDR3 sequence (DNA): TGTGCCACCACGACAGGGTTCGGAAACACCATATATTTT.

The gene calls are TRBV5-1 and TRBJ1-1; 10 positions match TRBD1. V lost 3 bases to trimming and J lost 1 base; unmatched junction nucleotides: 12. CDR3 length: 18 residues. Germline lookup yields CDR1 SGHRS and CDR2 YFSETQ. The CDR3 sequence is CASSYDYDRDRGNTEAFF. As DNA, the CDR3 is TGCGCCAGCAGCTACGATTACGACCGGGACAGGGGGAACACTGAAGCTTTCTTT. Drawing the rest from reference TRBV5-1 and TRBJ1-1, the complete variable domain is KAGVTQTPRYLIKTRGQQVTLSCSPISGHRSVSWYQQTPGQGLQFLFEYFSETQRNKGNFPGRFSGRQFSNSRSEMNVSTLELGDSALYLCASSYDYDRDRGNTEAFFGQGTRLTVV.

This clone was detected once. V usage is TRBV2 and J usage is TRBJ2-3, with unresolved D. The V end was cut by 3 bases, the J end by 3 bases, with 10 bases between. Germline CDR1 is SNHLY and CDR2 is FYNNEI. The CDR3 is made up of 14 amino acids. The CDR3 DNA reads TGTGCCAGCAGTGACACCATGGAGACAGATACGCAGTATTTT. It yields the protein CASSDTMETDTQYF.

J is TRBJ1-1 and V is TRBV9, with D maybe TRBD1 (5 bases). This CDR3 comprises 13 residues. Trimming removed 0 bases from V and 4 bases from J, with 7 bases in between. Germline loops: CDR1 SGDLS, CDR2 YYNGEE. Written as DNA, the CDR3 is TGTGCCAGCAGCGTAGATGGGGCCACTGAAGCTTTCTTT. Protein product: CASSVDGATEAFF.

The gene calls are TRBV5-6 and TRBJ2-2; possible D gene TRBD2, 6 bases. Trimming cost V 0 bases and J 5 bases, with 11 bases left between them. The CDR3 runs to 15 residues. Germline V CDR1 and CDR2: SGHDT, YYEEEE. In nucleotides, the CDR3 is TGTGCCAGCAGCTTGGTAGCAGGGAGGACCGGGGAGCTGTTTTTT. Its protein product is CASSLVAGRTGELFF.

V gene TRBV7-9 combines with J gene TRBJ2-7; 8 bases are shared with TRBD1. CDR3 length equals 14 residues. The J segment lost 4 bases and the V segment lost 5 bases, leaving 7 bases of the junction unmatched. Germline loops: CDR1 SEHNR, CDR2 FQNEAQ (reference sequence). CDR3 in DNA: TGTGCCAGCAGCCCCGGACAGGGCTTATACGAGCAGTACTTC. It specifies CASSPGQGLYEQYF.

The rearrangement links TRBV5-1 to TRBJ2-7; 11 bases line up with TRBD1. This CDR3 is built from 15 residues. J gave up 4 bases and V 4 bases, and 7 bases lay outside the gene matches. Germline V gene data show CDR1 as SGHRS and CDR2 as YFSETQ. This CDR3 reads CASSTAGTGGYEQYF. The CDR3 DNA reads as TGCGCCAGCAGCACGGCCGGGACAGGGGGGTACGAGCAGTACTTC.

The CDR3 nucleotides are TGTGCCAGCAGCAGAAGACAGTCTTACTCTGGAAACACCATATATTTT. Translated: CASSRRQSYSGNTIYF. The gene calls are TRBV5-6 and TRBJ1-3, with D possibly being TRBD1 (5 bases). Germline V lookup: CDR1 SGHDT, CDR2 YYEEEE. V lost 4 bases and J 0 bases, leaving 14 bases between the germline ends. The CDR3 runs 16 residues.

The rearrangement links TRBV18 to TRBJ1-4; D not certain. This CDR3 region has 13 residues. Between the trimmed V and J ends, which lost 5 bases and 4 bases, there was a span of 8 bases. Germline-derived CDR1 and CDR2 are KGHSH and LQKENI. CDR3 residues: CASSGGINEKLFF. The CDR3 coding sequence is TGTGCCAGCTCAGGAGGGATTAATGAAAAACTGTTTTTT.

CDR3: CASSPLGARSGNTIYF. The CDR3, as DNA: TGTGCCAGCAGCCCCCTTGGGGCTCGCTCTGGAAACACCATATATTTT. The rearrangement joins TRBV7-8 to TRBJ1-3; the D gene is possibly TRBD1 (5 bases). This CDR3 contains 16 residues. The V end was cut by 5 bases, the J end by 0 bases, with 14 bases between. Germline V gives CDR1 SGHVS, CDR2 FQNEAQ.

The CDR3 region has the DNA TGTGCCAGCAGCTCGGGACTAGCGGGGGGGCTGGGTGAGCAGTTCTTC. This codes for CASSSGLAGGLGEQFF. This chain links TRBV13 with TRBJ2-1; 16 bases are a match to TRBD2. CDR1 PRHDT and CDR2 FYEKMQ come from the germline V gene (reference sequence). Unmatched junction bases numbered 6, after V lost 4 bases and J lost 9 bases. There are 16 residues in the CDR3. The full variable domain, completed using reference TRBV13 and TRBJ2-1, is AAGVIQSPRHLIKEKRETATLKCYPIPRHDTVYWYQQGPGQDPQFLISFYEKMQSDKGSIPDRFSAQQFSDYHSELNMSSLELGDSALYFCASSSGLAGGLGEQFFGPGTRLTVL.

The chain joins TRBV7-6 to TRBJ2-7, with 7 positions matching TRBD1. The trim removed 1 base at V and 3 bases at J, leaving 6 bases unmatched. The germline gives CDR1 SGHVS, CDR2 FNYEAQ. This CDR3 has 15 amino acids. This CDR3 is CASSLEAGGIYEQYF. CDR3 DNA: TGTGCCAGCAGCTTAGAGGCAGGGGGTATCTACGAGCAGTACTTC.

The chain is built from TRBV5-1 and TRBJ2-6, with D tentatively TRBD1 (5 bases). V dropped 2 bases and J dropped 0 bases, with 12 bases sitting between them. Germline V CDR1 and CDR2: SGHRS, YFSETQ. CDR3 length equals 17 residues. The CDR3 protein is CASSFRQFPSGANVLTF. DNA of the CDR3: TGCGCCAGCAGCTTTAGACAGTTCCCCTCTGGGGCCAACGTCCTGACTTTC.